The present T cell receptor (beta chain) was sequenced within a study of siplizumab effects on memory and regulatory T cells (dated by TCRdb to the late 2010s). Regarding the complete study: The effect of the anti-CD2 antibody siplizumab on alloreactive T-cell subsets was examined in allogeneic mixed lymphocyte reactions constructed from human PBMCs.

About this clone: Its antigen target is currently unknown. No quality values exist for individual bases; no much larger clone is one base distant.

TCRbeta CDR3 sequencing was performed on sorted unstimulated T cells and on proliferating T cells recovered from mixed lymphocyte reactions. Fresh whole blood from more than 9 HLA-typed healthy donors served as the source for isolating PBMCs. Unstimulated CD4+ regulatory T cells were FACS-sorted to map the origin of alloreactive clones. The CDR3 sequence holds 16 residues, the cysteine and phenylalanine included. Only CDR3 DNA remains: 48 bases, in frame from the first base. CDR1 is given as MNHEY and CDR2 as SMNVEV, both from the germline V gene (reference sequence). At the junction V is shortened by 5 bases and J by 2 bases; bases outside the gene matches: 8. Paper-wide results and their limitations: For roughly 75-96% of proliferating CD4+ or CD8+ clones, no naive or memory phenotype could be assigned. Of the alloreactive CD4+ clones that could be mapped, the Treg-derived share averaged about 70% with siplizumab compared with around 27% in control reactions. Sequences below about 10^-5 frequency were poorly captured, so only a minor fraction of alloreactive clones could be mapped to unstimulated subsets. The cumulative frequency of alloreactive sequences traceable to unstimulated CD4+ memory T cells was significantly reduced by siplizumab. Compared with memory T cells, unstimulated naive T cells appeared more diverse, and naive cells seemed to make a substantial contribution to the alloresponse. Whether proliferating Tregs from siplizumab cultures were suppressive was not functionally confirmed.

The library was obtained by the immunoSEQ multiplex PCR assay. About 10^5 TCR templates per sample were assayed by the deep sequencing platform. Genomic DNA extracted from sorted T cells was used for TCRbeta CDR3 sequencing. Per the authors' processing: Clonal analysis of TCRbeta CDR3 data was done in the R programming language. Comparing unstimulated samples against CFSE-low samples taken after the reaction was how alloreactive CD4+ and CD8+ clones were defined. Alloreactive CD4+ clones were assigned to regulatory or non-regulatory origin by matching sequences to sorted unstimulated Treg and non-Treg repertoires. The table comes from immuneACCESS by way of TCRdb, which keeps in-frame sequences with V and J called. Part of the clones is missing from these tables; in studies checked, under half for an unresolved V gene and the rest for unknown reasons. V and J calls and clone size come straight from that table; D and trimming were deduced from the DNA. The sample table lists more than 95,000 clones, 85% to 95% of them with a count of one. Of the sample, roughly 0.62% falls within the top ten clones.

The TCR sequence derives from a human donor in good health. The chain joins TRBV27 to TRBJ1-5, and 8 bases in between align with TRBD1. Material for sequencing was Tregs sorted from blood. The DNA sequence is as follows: TGTGCCAGCAGTCGTAGGACAGGGATGGGCAATCAGCCCCAGCATTTT. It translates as CASSRRTGMGNQPQHF.